A single sample gave rise to the 28 T cell receptor beta chains below, sequenced in a study of cytomegalovirus exposure and HLA in healthy donors. Researchers ran the PCR with 60 Vbeta and 13 Jbeta primers. Sequenced by immunoSEQ multiplex PCR; TCRdb stores in-frame clones only, minus some. Among 81,000 or so clones listed, around two thirds were seen once. The material sequenced was PBMCs. The receptors here all came from a woman aged 25-40 years in good health and CMV-seropositive.

This chain links TRBV20-1 with TRBJ1-2; D uncertain. CDR3 length equals 11 residues. The V end lost 4 bases, the J end lost 8 bases, and 11 bases lay between the germline ends. The V gene's germline CDR1 is DFQATT and CDR2 SNEGSKA (reference sequence). CDR3 protein: CSATETLGYTF. The CDR3 nucleotides are TGCAGTGCTACGGAGACGTTGGGCTACACCTTC.

This chain joins TRBV4-3 and TRBJ2-3; D is unclear. The CDR3 extends over 12 amino acids. The germline V gene encodes CDR1 LGHNA and CDR2 YSLEER. With 2 bases removed from V and 3 bases from J, the gap between germline ends came to 3 bases. CDR3 sequence reads: CASSQPTDTQYF. The CDR3, as DNA: TGCGCCAGCAGCCAACCTACAGATACGCAGTATTTT.

This rearrangement joins TRBV5-1 to TRBJ1-1, with a weak D call TRBD1 (5 bases). This CDR3 region has 15 residues. Germline V gives CDR1 SGHRS, CDR2 YFSETQ. Trimming stripped 4 bases from V and 5 bases from J, with 18 bases between. DNA for the CDR3: TGCGCCAGCAGCATAGGGGACTTACCAGCGACTGAAGCTTTCTTT. Protein product: CASSIGDLPATEAFF.

The V and J genes are TRBV5-4 and TRBJ1-1; D is unclear. Germline V lookup: CDR1 SGHNT, CDR2 YYREEE (reference sequence). Between the trimmed V and J ends, which lost 0 bases and 1 base, there was a span of 13 bases. This CDR3 has 16 residues. Here the CDR3 reads CASSLAQRRSNTEAFF. The CDR3 DNA reads TGTGCCAGCAGCTTGGCCCAGCGCCGCTCGAACACTGAAGCTTTCTTT. Based on the CDR3 plus reference TRBV5-4 and TRBJ1-1, the full variable domain is ETGVTQSPTHLIKTRGQQVTLRCSSQSGHNTVSWYQQALGQGPQFIFQYYREEENGRGNFPPRFSGLQFPNYSSELNVNALELDDSALYLCASSLAQRRSNTEAFFGQGTRLTVV.

The J gene is TRBJ1-2, the V gene TRBV5-5; TRBD1 is a possible D gene (6 bases). Trimming left V 2 bases short and J 8 bases short, with 19 bases between. Germline assignment: CDR1 SGHKS and CDR2 YYEKEE (reference sequence). The CDR3 has 15 residues. CDR3 in DNA: TGTGCCAGCAGCTTTGGTGGCTGGACGCAGGGGGGCTACACCTTC. This encodes CASSFGGWTQGGYTF. Together with reference TRBV5-5 and TRBJ1-2, the CDR3 gives the full variable domain: DAGVTQSPTHLIKTRGQQVTLRCSPISGHKSVSWYQQVLGQGPQFIFQYYEKEERGRGNFPDRFSARQFPNYSSELNVNALLLGDSALYLCASSFGGWTQGGYTFGSGTRLTVV.

This clone was found a few times. The V gene is TRBV4-1, the J gene TRBJ2-1; unclear D gene. The CDR3 loop spans 16 amino acids. Deletions cut 1 base from V and 5 bases from J, with 15 bases between. Germline V gene lookup returns CDR1 MGHRA and CDR2 YSYEKL. The chain's CDR3 is CASSQGPTILHNEQFF. The CDR3, as DNA: TGCGCCAGCAGCCAAGGACCTACTATCCTCCACAATGAGCAGTTCTTC.

This clone came up once. This chain uses TRBV5-4 with TRBJ1-3; D unresolved. CDR1 SGHNT and CDR2 YYREEE come from the germline V gene (reference sequence). This CDR3 is 13 amino acids long. V lost 3 bases to trimming and J lost 5 bases, with 9 bases between them. The CDR3 DNA sequence: TGTGCCAGCAGCTCTGGGCTTCGAAACACCATATATTTT. It yields the protein CASSSGLRNTIYF.

This clone has more than one count but fewer than ten. This chain joins TRBV7-9 and TRBJ1-5, with D maybe TRBD1 (6 bases). Trimming stripped 6 bases from V and 1 base from J, with 13 bases between. This CDR3 region has 15 residues. Germline V gene sequence: CDR1 SEHNR, CDR2 FQNEAQ (reference sequence). CDR3 sequence (DNA): TGTGCCAGCAGTCTCGCCGGACAGAGCAATCAGCCCCAGCATTTT. This sequence encodes CASSLAGQSNQPQHF.

The chain is built from TRBV15 and TRBJ1-2; TRBD1 is a possible D gene (5 bases). V was pared by 0 bases and J by 14 bases, with 22 bases between. The CDR3 is 15 amino acids. Germline assignment: CDR1 LNHNV and CDR2 YYDKDF (reference sequence). The CDR3 bases are TGTGCCACCAGCAGAGATGGCCAATTTCGGGGGGACCTTACCTTC. Translating gives CATSRDGQFRGDLTF.

This clone showed up just a few times. The gene calls are TRBV18 and TRBJ2-2; a possible D gene is TRBD2 (5 bases). CDR3 length equals 15 residues. With 4 bases removed from V and 7 bases from J, the gap between germline ends came to 16 bases. Germline V gene data show CDR1 as KGHSH and CDR2 as LQKENI. The CDR3 loop reads CASSRGSGIGGELFF. Written as DNA, the CDR3 is TGTGCCAGCTCACGAGGTTCCGGGATTGGCGGGGAGCTGTTTTTT. The full variable domain, in which reference TRBV18 and TRBJ2-2 provide the parts outside the CDR3, is NAGVMQNPRHLVRRRGQEARLRCSPMKGHSHVYWYRQLPEEGLKFMVYLQKENIIDESGMPKERFSAEFPKEGPSILRIQQVVRGDSAAYFCASSRGSGIGGELFFGEGSRLTVL.

The chain has TRBV28 and TRBJ2-6; no definite D call. V was clipped by 7 bases and J by 0 bases, with 4 bases between them. Germline V CDR1 and CDR2: MDHEN, SYDVKM. The CDR3 covers 13 residues. The CDR3 DNA sequence: TGTGCCAGCACCAGCTCTGGGGCCAACGTCCTGACTTTC. Encoded protein: CASTSSGANVLTF.

The rearrangement joins TRBV21-1 to TRBJ2-3; the table's D call of TRBD2 was not tested on the DNA. TRBV21-1 is a listed pseudogene. This CDR3 is 18 amino acids long. The CDR3 is CASSKGGNWRGGTDTQYF. The CDR3 bases are TGTGCCAGCAGCAAAGGGGGGAATTGGCGGGGGGGCACAGATACGCAGTATTTT.

This chain connects TRBV12-5 to TRBJ2-1; unclear D gene. There are 12 residues in the CDR3. The germline gives CDR1 LGHNT, CDR2 FRNRAP. Trimming cost V 2 bases and J 4 bases, with 3 bases left between them. The CDR3 DNA sequence: TGTGCTAGTGGTTTGCGTTACAATGAGCAGTTCTTC. This translates into CASGLRYNEQFF.

This clone was observed a few times. The chain couples TRBV6-5 to TRBJ1-1; no firm D call. Germline lookup yields CDR1 MNHEY and CDR2 SVGAGI. V lost 0 bases, J lost 1 base, and 9 bases lay in between. The CDR3 runs 15 residues. CDR3 region: CASSYSTDSNTEAFF. The CDR3 DNA reads TGTGCCAGCAGTTACTCAACAGATTCGAACACTGAAGCTTTCTTT.

This chain connects TRBV7-2 to TRBJ1-2, with D hard to call. The CDR3 is made up of 12 amino acids. The V gene's germline CDR1 is SGHTA and CDR2 FQGNSA. Trimming cost V 2 bases and J 8 bases, with 9 bases left between them. The CDR3 reads CASSLIGQGYTF. The CDR3 DNA reads TGTGCCAGCAGCTTAATTGGGCAGGGCTACACCTTC.

The CDR3 sequence is CASSQARAETQYF. CDR3 DNA: TGCGCCAGCAGTCAAGCCAGGGCAGAGACCCAGTACTTC. This chain uses TRBV5-1 with TRBJ2-5; D is possibly TRBD1 (5 bases). CDR3 length: 13 amino acids. Per the germline V gene, CDR1 is SGHRS and CDR2 is YFSETQ. Trimming removed 5 bases from V and 4 bases from J, with 12 bases in between.

This clone was counted a few times. The chain carries TRBV5-4 and TRBJ1-3; TRBD1 agrees at 7 bases. This CDR3 has 15 residues. Germline V gene lookup returns CDR1 SGHNT and CDR2 YYREEE (reference sequence). Trimming cost V 1 base and J 2 bases; bases outside gene matches: 3. CDR3 DNA: TGTGCCAGCAGCTTGCCAGGGGGTGCTGGAAACACCATATATTTT. Translated: CASSLPGGAGNTIYF.

The rearrangement uses TRBV9 and TRBJ1-1, with 7 bases aligning to TRBD1. V trimming: 2 bases; J trimming: 4 bases; junction bases outside the gene matches: 5. The germline V gene has CDR1 SGDLS and CDR2 YYNGEE. The CDR3 loop spans 14 amino acids. Here the CDR3 DNA reads TGTGCCAGCAGCGTGCAGGGGGTCGGCACTGAAGCTTTCTTT. The encoded protein is CASSVQGVGTEAFF. Complete variable domain (other parts from reference TRBV9 and TRBJ1-1): DSGVTQTPKHLITATGQRVTLRCSPRSGDLSVYWYQQSLDQGLQFLIQYYNGEERAKGNILERFSAQQFPDLHSELNLSSLELGDSALYFCASSVQGVGTEAFFGQGTRLTVV.

CDR3 in DNA: TGTGCCAGTAGGGGTTTAAACACCGGGGAGCTGTTTTTT. It encodes CASRGLNTGELFF. The chain joins TRBV6-4 to TRBJ2-2; weak D call: TRBD1 (5 bases). V shed 9 bases and J shed 2 bases, with 10 bases lying between them. The CDR3 consists of 13 residues. CDR1 is MRHNA and CDR2 is SNTAGT in the germline V gene.

V usage is TRBV5-5 and J usage is TRBJ1-2; D ambiguous. The V gene lost 0 bases and the J gene lost 4 bases, with 7 bases spanning the gap. Germline V gene data show CDR1 as SGHKS and CDR2 as YYEKEE (reference sequence). CDR3 length equals 13 residues. In DNA, the CDR3 is TGTGCCAGCAGCTTGGAGAAGAGCTATGGCTACACCTTC. Protein sequence: CASSLEKSYGYTF.

The chain links TRBV6-6 to TRBJ1-1, with no clear D. The CDR3 spans 13 residues. V was shortened by 4 bases and J by 8 bases, with 14 bases between the two germline ends. CDR1 is MNHNY, CDR2 SVGAGI, per germline (reference sequence). CDR3 residues: CASSFVFATEAFF. CDR3 bases: TGTGCCAGCAGTTTTGTTTTCGCGACAGAAGCTTTCTTT.

The chain joins TRBV25-1 to TRBJ2-2; 8 bases line up with TRBD1. The V gene's germline CDR1 is MGHDK and CDR2 SYGVNS. The CDR3 has 14 residues. Trimming removed 7 bases from V and 1 base from J; junction bases left unmatched: 2. Here the CDR3 reads CASTGQGNTGELFF. CDR3 nucleotide sequence: TGTGCCAGCACCGGACAGGGGAACACCGGGGAGCTGTTTTTT. The variable domain in full, completed from reference TRBV25-1 and TRBJ2-2, reads EADIYQTPRYLVIGTGKKITLECSQTMGHDKMYWYQQDPGMELHLIHYSYGVNSTEKGDLSSESTVSRIRTEHFPLTLESARPSHTSQYLCASTGQGNTGELFFGEGSRLTVL.

The chain couples TRBV30 to TRBJ1-4; no clear D gene. V was pared by 0 bases and J by 11 bases, with 10 bases between. The length of the CDR3 is 12 residues. Germline values: CDR1 GTSNPN, CDR2 SVGIG (reference sequence). The CDR3, as DNA: TGTGCCTGGAGTGTACTAGATGCTAAACTGTTTTTT. Residues: CAWSVLDAKLFF.

CDR3 sequence (DNA): TGTGCCAGCAGCTTAGTTCGTGACTGGTTAAGCACAGATACGCAGTATTTT. Translated, it gives CASSLVRDWLSTDTQYF. The chain recombines TRBV11-3 with TRBJ2-3; no definite D call. The germline V gene encodes CDR1 SGHNT and CDR2 YENEEA. CDR3 length: 17 amino acids. V dropped 1 base and J dropped 0 bases, with 14 bases sitting between them.

This clone was counted a single time. The chain carries TRBV5-1 and TRBJ2-1; a weak D match, TRBD2 (5 bases). Germline V gene data show CDR1 as SGHRS and CDR2 as YFSETQ. The CDR3 consists of 15 residues. V was clipped by 2 bases and J by 0 bases, with 9 bases between them. The DNA of the CDR3 is TGCGCCAGCAGCTTTGAGGGAGTCTCCTACAATGAGCAGTTCTTC. It is translated as CASSFEGVSYNEQFF.

The chain joins TRBV19 to TRBJ1-3, with no clear D. CDR1 and CDR2 from the germline V gene are LNHDA and SQIVND (reference sequence). The CDR3 is made up of 11 amino acids. V gave up 8 bases and J gave up 4 bases, with 6 bases separating them. This chain's CDR3 is CASQQGNTIYF. CDR3 sequence (DNA): TGTGCCAGTCAACAGGGAAACACCATATATTTT.

The table lists this clone with a few counts. The chain combines TRBV28 with TRBJ2-5; 7 bases line up with TRBD2. The CDR3 consists of 14 residues. With 4 bases clipped from V and 1 base from J, the junction kept 3 bases outside the gene matches. Looked up from germline, CDR1 is MDHEN and CDR2 is SYDVKM. CDR3 DNA sequence: TGTGCCAGCAGTTCGATAGCGGGCCAAGAGACCCAGTACTTC. Protein: CASSSIAGQETQYF.

The chain carries TRBV5-6 and TRBJ1-6; the D gene is possibly TRBD1 (5 bases). Trimming cost V 3 bases and J 10 bases, with 11 bases left between them. The CDR3 covers 13 residues. Germline loops: CDR1 SGHDT, CDR2 YYEEEE. CDR3 nucleotide sequence: TGTGCCAGCAGCTCCGGGACTACCTCACCCCTCCACTTT. This encodes CASSSGTTSPLHF.